The TCR beta chain described here comes from a study of blood T cell repertoires in COVID-19. The J segment lost 7 bases and the V segment lost 6 bases, leaving 4 bases of the junction unmatched. CDR3 size: 12 residues. Germline V gene data show CDR1 as SQVTM and CDR2 as ANQGSEA. TCRdb's copy holds only in-frame clones and misses some; the assay was immunoSEQ multiplex PCR. The sample has about 140,000 clones, more than 65% seen once. Material for sequencing was peripheral blood. The chain couples TRBV29-1 to TRBJ1-4; 8 bases line up with TRBD1. This receptor was identified in a woman aged 60-75 years with acute or convalescent COVID-19. DNA for the CDR3: TGCAGCGTCCAGGGGGCACGTGAAAAACTGTTTTTT. Translation: CSVQGAREKLFF.